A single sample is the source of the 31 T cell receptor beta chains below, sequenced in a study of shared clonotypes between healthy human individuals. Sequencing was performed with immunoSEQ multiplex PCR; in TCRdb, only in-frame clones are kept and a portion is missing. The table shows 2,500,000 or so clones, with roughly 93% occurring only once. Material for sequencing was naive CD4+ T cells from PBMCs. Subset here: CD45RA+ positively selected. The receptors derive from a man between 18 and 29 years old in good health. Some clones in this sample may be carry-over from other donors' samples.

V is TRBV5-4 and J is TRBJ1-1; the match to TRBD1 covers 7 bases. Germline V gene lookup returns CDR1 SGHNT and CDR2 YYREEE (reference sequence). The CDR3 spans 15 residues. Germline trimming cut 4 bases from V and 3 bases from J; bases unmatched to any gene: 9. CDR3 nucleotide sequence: TGTGCCAGCAGCCCAAGGACAGGTAAGGACACTGAAGCTTTCTTT. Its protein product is CASSPRTGKDTEAFF.

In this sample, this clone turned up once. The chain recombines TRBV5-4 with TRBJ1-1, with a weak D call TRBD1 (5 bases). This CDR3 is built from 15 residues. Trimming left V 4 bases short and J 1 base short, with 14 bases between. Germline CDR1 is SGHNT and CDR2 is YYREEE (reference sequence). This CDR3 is CASSRPGRQNTEAFF. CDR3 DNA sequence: TGTGCCAGCAGCCGCCCGGGACGGCAGAACACTGAAGCTTTCTTT.

CDR3 loop: CASSYLATDTQYF. The CDR3 coding sequence is TGTGCCAGCAGTTACCTAGCGACAGATACGCAGTATTTT. J is TRBJ2-3 and V is TRBV7-3, with TRBD2 as a possible D gene (6 bases). The CDR3 is 13 amino acids. Germline V gene sequence: CDR1 SGHTA, CDR2 FQGTGA. The V end was cut by 6 bases, the J end by 3 bases, with 10 bases between.

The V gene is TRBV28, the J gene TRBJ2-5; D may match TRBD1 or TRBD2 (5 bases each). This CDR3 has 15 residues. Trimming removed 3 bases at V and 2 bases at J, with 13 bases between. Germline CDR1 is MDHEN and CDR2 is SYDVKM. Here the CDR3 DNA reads TGTGCCAGCAGTTTTAACGGGGCGGGTCAAGAGACCCAGTACTTC. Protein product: CASSFNGAGQETQYF.

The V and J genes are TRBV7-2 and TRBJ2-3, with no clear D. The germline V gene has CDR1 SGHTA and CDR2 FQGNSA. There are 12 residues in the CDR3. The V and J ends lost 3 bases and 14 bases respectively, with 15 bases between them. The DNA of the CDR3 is TGTGCCAGCAGCTTGGGTGTTGGTTATCCGTATTTT. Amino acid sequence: CASSLGVGYPYF.

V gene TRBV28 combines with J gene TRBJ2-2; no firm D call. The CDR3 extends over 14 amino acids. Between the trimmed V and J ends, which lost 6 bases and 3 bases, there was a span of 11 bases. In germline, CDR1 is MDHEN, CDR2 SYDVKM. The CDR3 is CASSQPLDTGELFF. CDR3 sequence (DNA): TGTGCCAGCAGCCAACCCCTCGACACCGGGGAGCTGTTTTTT.

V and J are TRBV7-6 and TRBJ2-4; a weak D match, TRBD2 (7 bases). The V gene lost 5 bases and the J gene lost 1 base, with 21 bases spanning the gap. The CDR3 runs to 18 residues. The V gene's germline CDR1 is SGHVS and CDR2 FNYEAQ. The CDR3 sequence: CASSPGTPRAGAKNIQYF. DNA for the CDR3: TGTGCCAGCAGCCCAGGGACACCCCGAGCGGGGGCCAAAAACATTCAGTACTTC. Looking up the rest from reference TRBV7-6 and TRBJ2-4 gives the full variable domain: GAGVSQSPRYKVTKRGQDVALRCDPISGHVSLYWYRQALGQGPEFLTYFNYEAQQDKSGLPNDRFSAERPEGSISTLTIQRTEQRDSAMYRCASSPGTPRAGAKNIQYFGAGTRLSVL.

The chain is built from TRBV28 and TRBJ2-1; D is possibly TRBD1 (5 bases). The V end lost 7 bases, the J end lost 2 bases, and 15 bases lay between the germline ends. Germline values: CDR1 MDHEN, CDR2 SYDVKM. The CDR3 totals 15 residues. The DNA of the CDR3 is TGTGCCAGCACTGGAAGCAGGGCTGCCTACAATGAGCAGTTCTTC. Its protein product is CASTGSRAAYNEQFF.

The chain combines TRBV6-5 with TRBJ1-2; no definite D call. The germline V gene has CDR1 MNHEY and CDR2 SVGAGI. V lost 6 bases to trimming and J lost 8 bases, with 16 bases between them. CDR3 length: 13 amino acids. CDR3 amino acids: CASREFRQRGYTF. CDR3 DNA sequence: TGTGCCAGCAGGGAATTCAGGCAGAGAGGCTACACCTTC.

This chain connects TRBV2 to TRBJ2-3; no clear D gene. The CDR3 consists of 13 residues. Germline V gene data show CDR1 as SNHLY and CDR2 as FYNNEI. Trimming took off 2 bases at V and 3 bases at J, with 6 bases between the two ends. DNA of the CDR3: TGTGCCAGCAGTGAACAGCCTACAGATACGCAGTATTTT. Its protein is CASSEQPTDTQYF.

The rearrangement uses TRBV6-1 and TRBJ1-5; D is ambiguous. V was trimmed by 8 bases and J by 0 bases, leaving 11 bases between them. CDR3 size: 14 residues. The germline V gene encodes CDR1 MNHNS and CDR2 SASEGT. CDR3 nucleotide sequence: TGTGCCAGCGACACGGCATATAGCAATCAGCCCCAGCATTTT. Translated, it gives CASDTAYSNQPQHF.

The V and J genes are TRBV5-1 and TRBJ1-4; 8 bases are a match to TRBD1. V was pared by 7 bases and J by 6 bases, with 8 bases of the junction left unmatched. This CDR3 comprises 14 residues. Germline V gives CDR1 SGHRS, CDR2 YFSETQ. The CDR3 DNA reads TGCGCCAGCTCTCCGGGACAGGTACATGAAAAACTGTTTTTT. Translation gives CASSPGQVHEKLFF.

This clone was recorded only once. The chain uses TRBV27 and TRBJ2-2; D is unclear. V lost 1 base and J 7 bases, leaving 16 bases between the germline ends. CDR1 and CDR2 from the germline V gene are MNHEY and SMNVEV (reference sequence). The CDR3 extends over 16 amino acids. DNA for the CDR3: TGTGCCAGCAGTTTATGGGCAGGCCGCCGGAGCGGGGAGCTGTTTTTT. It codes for CASSLWAGRRSGELFF.

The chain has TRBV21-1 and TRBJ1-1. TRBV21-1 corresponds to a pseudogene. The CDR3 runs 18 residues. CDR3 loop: CASSKGGREGSRDTEAFF. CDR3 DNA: TGTGCCAGCAGCAAAGGGGGCAGGGAGGGATCCAGAGACACTGAAGCTTTCTTT.

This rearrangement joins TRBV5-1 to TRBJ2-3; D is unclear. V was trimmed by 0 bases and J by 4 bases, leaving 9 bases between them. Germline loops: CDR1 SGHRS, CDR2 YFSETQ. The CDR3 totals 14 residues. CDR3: CASSLGQNADTQYF. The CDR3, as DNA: TGCGCCAGCAGCTTGGGCCAGAACGCAGATACGCAGTATTTT.

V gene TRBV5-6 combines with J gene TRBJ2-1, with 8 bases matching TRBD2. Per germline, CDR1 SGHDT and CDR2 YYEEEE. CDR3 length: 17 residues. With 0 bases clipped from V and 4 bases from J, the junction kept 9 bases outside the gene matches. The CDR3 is CASSLGPGLEGYNEQFF. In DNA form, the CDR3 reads TGTGCCAGCAGCTTGGGGCCGGGACTAGAGGGGTACAATGAGCAGTTCTTC.

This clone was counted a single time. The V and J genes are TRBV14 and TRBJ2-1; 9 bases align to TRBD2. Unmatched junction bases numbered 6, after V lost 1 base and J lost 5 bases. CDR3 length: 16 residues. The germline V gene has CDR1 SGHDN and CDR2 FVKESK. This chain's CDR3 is CASSQVGTSRDNEQFF. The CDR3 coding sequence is TGTGCCAGCAGCCAAGTAGGGACTAGCCGAGACAATGAGCAGTTCTTC.

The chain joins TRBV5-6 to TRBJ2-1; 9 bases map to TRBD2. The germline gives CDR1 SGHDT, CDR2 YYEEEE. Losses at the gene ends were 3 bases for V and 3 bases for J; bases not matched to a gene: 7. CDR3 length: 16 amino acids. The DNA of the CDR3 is TGTGCCAGCAGCTCCTCGGGACTAGCAGTCTACAATGAGCAGTTCTTC. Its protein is CASSSSGLAVYNEQFF.

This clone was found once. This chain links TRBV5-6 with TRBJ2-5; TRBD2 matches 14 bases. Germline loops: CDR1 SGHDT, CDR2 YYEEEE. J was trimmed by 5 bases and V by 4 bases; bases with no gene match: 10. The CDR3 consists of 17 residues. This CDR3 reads CASSAVTSGRVRETQYF. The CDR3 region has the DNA TGTGCCAGCAGCGCCGTGACTAGCGGGAGGGTGCGGGAGACCCAGTACTTC.

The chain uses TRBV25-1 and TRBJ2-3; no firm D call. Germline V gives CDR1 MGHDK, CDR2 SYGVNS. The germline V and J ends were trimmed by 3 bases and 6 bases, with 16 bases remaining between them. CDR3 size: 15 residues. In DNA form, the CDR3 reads TGTGCCAGCAGTGACTTCACGGCTCCTCCGGATACGCAGTATTTT. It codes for CASSDFTAPPDTQYF.

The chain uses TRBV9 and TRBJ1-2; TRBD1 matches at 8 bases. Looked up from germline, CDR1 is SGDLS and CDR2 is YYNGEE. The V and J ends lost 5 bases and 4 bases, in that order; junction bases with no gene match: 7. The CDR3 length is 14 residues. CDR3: CASRKTGAGYGYTF. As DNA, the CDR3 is TGTGCCAGCAGAAAGACAGGGGCGGGCTATGGCTACACCTTC.

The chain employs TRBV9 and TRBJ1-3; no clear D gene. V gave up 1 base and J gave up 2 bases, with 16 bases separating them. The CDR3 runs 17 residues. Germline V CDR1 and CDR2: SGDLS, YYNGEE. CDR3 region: CASSVNSGTFTGNTIYF. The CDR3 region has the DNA TGTGCCAGCAGCGTAAACTCCGGAACTTTCACTGGAAACACCATATATTTT.

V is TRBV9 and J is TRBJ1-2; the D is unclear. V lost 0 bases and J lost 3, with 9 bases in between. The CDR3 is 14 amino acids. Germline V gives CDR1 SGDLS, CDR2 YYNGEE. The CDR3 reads CASSVEAGDYGYTF. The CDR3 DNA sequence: TGTGCCAGCAGCGTAGAGGCGGGTGACTATGGCTACACCTTC.

CDR3 sequence reads: CASSFRILTSGRANEQFF. The CDR3 region has the DNA TGTGCCAGCAGCTTCCGCATCCTGACTAGCGGGAGGGCCAACGAGCAGTTCTTC. The chain is built from TRBV7-9 and TRBJ2-1, with 14 bases identical to TRBD2. This CDR3 spans 18 amino acids. Looked up from germline, CDR1 is SEHNR and CDR2 is FQNEAQ (reference sequence). J was trimmed by 10 bases and V by 3 bases; bases with no gene match: 14.

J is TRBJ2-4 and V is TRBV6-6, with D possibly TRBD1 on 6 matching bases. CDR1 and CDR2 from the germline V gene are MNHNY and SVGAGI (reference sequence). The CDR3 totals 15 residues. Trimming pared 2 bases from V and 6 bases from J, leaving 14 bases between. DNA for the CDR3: TGTGCCAGCAGTTACGAACAGGGCGGATTAAACATTCAGTACTTC. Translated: CASSYEQGGLNIQYF.

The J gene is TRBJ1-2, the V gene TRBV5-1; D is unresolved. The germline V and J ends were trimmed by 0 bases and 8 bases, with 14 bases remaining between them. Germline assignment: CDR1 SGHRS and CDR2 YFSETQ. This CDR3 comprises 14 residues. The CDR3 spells CASSLAYGVTGYTF. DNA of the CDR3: TGCGCCAGCAGCTTGGCCTACGGGGTCACGGGCTACACCTTC. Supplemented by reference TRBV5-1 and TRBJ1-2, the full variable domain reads KAGVTQTPRYLIKTRGQQVTLSCSPISGHRSVSWYQQTPGQGLQFLFEYFSETQRNKGNFPGRFSGRQFSNSRSEMNVSTLELGDSALYLCASSLAYGVTGYTFGSGTRLTVV.

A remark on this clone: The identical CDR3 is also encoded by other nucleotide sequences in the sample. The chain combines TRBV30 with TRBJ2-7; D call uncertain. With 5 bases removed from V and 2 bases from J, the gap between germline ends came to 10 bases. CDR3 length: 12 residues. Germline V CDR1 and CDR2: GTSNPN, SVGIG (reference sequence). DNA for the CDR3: TGTGCCTGGTCCTACATCACCTACGAGCAGTACTTC. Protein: CAWSYITYEQYF.

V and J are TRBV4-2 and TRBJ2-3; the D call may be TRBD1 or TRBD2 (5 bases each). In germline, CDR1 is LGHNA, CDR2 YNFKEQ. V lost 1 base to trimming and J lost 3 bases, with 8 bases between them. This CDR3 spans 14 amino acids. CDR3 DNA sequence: TGTGCCAGCAGCCAAGGCGAGGGGACAGATACGCAGTATTTT. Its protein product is CASSQGEGTDTQYF.

Here the CDR3 DNA reads TGTGCCAGCCGAACCGCCGGGACAGGTGACTATGGCTACACCTTC. As protein: CASRTAGTGDYGYTF. The chain carries TRBV28 and TRBJ1-2; 8 bases agree with TRBD1. CDR1 and CDR2 from the germline V gene are MDHEN and SYDVKM. V shed 8 bases and J 3 bases; nucleotides not matched to a gene: 11. This CDR3 contains 15 residues.

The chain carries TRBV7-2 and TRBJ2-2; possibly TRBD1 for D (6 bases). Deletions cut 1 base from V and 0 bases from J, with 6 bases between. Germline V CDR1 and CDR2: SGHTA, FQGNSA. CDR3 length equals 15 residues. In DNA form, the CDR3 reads TGTGCCAGCAGCTTAGGGGACACGAACACCGGGGAGCTGTTTTTT. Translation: CASSLGDTNTGELFF.

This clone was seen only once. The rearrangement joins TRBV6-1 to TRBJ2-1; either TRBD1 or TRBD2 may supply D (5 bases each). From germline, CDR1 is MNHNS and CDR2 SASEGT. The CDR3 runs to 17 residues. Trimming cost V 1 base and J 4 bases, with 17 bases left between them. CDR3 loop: CASSEGPGSELYNEQFF. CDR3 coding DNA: TGTGCCAGCAGTGAAGGGCCAGGGAGTGAGCTTTACAATGAGCAGTTCTTC.